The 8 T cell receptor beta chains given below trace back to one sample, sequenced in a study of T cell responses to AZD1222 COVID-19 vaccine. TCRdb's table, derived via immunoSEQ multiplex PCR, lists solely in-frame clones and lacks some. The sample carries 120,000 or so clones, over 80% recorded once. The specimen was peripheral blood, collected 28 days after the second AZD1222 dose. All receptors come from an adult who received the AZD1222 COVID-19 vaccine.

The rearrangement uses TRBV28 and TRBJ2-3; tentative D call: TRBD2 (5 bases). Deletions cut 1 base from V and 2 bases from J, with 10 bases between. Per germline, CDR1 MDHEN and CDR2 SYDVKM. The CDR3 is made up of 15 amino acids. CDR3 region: CASSLLDYLTDTQYF. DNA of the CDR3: TGTGCCAGCAGTTTATTAGACTACCTCACAGATACGCAGTATTTT.

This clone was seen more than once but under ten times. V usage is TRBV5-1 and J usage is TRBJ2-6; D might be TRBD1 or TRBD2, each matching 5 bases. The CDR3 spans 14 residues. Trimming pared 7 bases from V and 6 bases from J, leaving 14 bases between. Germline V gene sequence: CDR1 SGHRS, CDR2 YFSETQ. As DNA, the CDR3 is TGCGCCAGCTATTCTGAGGGACCGGCCAACGTCCTGACTTTC. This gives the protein CASYSEGPANVLTF. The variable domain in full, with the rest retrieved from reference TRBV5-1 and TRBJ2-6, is KAGVTQTPRYLIKTRGQQVTLSCSPISGHRSVSWYQQTPGQGLQFLFEYFSETQRNKGNFPGRFSGRQFSNSRSEMNVSTLELGDSALYLCASYSEGPANVLTFGAGSRLTVL.

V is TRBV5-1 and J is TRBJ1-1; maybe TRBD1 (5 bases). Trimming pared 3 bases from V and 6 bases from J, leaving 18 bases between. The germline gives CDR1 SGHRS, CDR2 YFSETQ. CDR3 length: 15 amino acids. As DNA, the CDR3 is TGCGCCAGCAGCTATCACTCGGGACCCCAACCTGAAGCTTTCTTT. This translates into CASSYHSGPQPEAFF.

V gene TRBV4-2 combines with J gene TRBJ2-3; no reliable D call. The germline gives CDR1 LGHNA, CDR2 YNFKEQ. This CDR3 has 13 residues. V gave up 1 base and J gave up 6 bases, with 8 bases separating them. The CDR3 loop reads CASSQALRDTQYF. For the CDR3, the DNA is TGTGCCAGCAGCCAAGCACTCAGGGATACGCAGTATTTT.

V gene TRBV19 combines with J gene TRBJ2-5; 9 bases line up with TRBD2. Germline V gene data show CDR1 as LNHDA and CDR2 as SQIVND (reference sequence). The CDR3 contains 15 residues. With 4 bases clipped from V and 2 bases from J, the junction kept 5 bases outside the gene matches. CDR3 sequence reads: CASSNSGGPQETQYF. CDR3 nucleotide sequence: TGTGCCAGTAGTAACAGCGGGGGGCCTCAAGAGACCCAGTACTTC. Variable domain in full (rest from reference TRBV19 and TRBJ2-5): DGGITQSPKYLFRKEGQNVTLSCEQNLNHDAMYWYRQDPGQGLRLIYYSQIVNDFQKGDIAEGYSVSREKKESFPLTVTSAQKNPTAFYLCASSNSGGPQETQYFGPGTRLLVL.

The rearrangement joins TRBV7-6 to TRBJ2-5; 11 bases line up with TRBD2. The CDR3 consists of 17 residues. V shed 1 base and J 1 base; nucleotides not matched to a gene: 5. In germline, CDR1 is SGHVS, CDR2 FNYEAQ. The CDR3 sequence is CASSLGLAGGGQETQYF. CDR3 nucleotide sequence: TGTGCCAGCAGCTTAGGGCTAGCGGGAGGAGGCCAAGAGACCCAGTACTTC. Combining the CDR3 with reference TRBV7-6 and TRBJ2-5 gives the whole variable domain GAGVSQSPRYKVTKRGQDVALRCDPISGHVSLYWYRQALGQGPEFLTYFNYEAQQDKSGLPNDRFSAERPEGSISTLTIQRTEQRDSAMYRCASSLGLAGGGQETQYFGPGTRLLVL.

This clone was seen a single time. The CDR3 region is CASSKGQGDTEAFF. For the CDR3, the DNA is TGTGCCAGCAGCAAGGGACAGGGGGACACTGAAGCTTTCTTT. V is TRBV7-9 and J is TRBJ1-1; TRBD1 matches 11 bases. Germline CDR1 reads SEHNR; CDR2 reads FQNEAQ (reference sequence). The CDR3 contains 14 residues. V was clipped by 5 bases and J by 3 bases; unmatched bases: 2. Together with reference TRBV7-9 and TRBJ1-1, the CDR3 gives the full variable domain: DTGVSQNPRHKITKRGQNVTFRCDPISEHNRLYWYRQTLGQGPEFLTYFQNEAQLEKSRLLSDRFSAERPKGSFSTLEIQRTEQGDSAMYLCASSKGQGDTEAFFGQGTRLTVV.

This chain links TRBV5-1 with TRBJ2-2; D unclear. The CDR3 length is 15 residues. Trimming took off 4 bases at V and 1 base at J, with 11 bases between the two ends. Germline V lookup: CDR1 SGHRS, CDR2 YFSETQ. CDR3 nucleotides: TGCGCCAGCAGCCGGCTCGTGGGGAACACCGGGGAGCTGTTTTTT. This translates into CASSRLVGNTGELFF.